This TCR beta chain was observed in a study of blood T cells in healthy people across ages. As for the study in general: With template switching, about one barcoded beta molecule was captured per two T cells. General observations from the study: The donors' CMV status was not determined, possibly confounding changes in expanded clonotypes.

The study isolated at least 7 million PBMCs from each sample. Per sample, no less than 5 micrograms of total RNA were extracted. The CDR3 is 16 amino acids. Germline CDR1 LGHNA, CDR2 YSLEER. A second PCR, run for about 7 to 11 cycles, used a sample-barcoded 5' primer plus a J-beta primer mix. Using its own MiXCR run on the 5' RACE reads, TCRdb lists one record per CDR3 protein. The sample contains just over 800,000 distinct CDR3 sequences, about 62% of which appear only once. This clonotype was counted only a few times. What it binds is not known. This clone may be a read error of a much larger clone one base away.

This clonotype was obtained from a man aged 25 to 40 in good health. The sample consisted of blood. V gene TRBV4-3 combines with J gene TRBJ2-5; D remains ambiguous. Matching the DNA end better, TRBJ2-7 makes the J call doubtful. The CDR3 DNA reads as TGCGCCAGCAGCCAAGAAGTAGGCACGGAAGGGAACGAGCAGTACTTC. Amino acids: CASSQEVGTEGNEQYF.